The entry that follows covers one TCR beta chain sequence. Terminally differentiated effector memory CD45RA+ cells were excluded by CCR7 positive selection of CD45RO-negative cells. The data were taken from a study of shared clonotypes between healthy human individuals. With 4 bases removed from V and 2 bases from J, the gap between germline ends came to 8 bases. The CDR3 is 13 residues long. Germline CDR1 is SGHDN and CDR2 is FVKESK. Method: immunoSEQ multiplex PCR; TCRdb's copy keeps in-frame clones and lacks some. The table has about 1.9 million clones, around 95% seen once; the top ten hold 1.5% to 2%.

The V and J genes are TRBV14 and TRBJ1-2; no firm D call. This sequence was found in a man aged 18-30 years in good health. Some clones in this sample may be carry-over from other donors' samples. The source material was naive CD8+ T cells from PBMCs. The CDR3 region is CASSPFPNYGYTF. For the CDR3, the DNA is TGTGCCAGCAGCCCCTTCCCAAACTATGGCTACACCTTC.